The 31 T cell receptor beta chains in this list originate from one sample, sequenced in a study of cytomegalovirus exposure and HLA in healthy donors. The assay was immunoSEQ multiplex PCR, and TCRdb's table has in-frame clones only and misses some. The table lists around 130,000 clones, under 90% of them singletons. Sample: PBMCs. All receptors come from a man aged 25 to 40 in good health and CMV-seronegative.

This clone was seen once. The chain couples TRBV11-3 to TRBJ2-7, with 9 positions matching TRBD1. Germline V gene sequence: CDR1 SGHNT, CDR2 YENEEA. Germline trimming cut 5 bases from V and 6 bases from J; bases unmatched to any gene: 8. This CDR3 spans 14 amino acids. For the CDR3, the DNA is TGTGCCAGCAGCCCGGGGACAGGGTACGGCGAGCAGTACTTC. Protein sequence: CASSPGTGYGEQYF.

J is TRBJ1-4 and V is TRBV28, with no clear D. The CDR3 totals 12 residues. Germline V gene sequence: CDR1 MDHEN, CDR2 SYDVKM. V lost 5 bases and J lost 6, with 7 bases in between. The CDR3 here is CASSPSDEKLFF. The CDR3 DNA reads TGTGCCAGCAGTCCATCGGATGAAAAACTGTTTTTT.

This rearrangement joins TRBV5-4 to TRBJ2-5, with 10 bases lining up with TRBD1. CDR1 and CDR2 from the germline V gene are SGHNT and YYREEE (reference sequence). V shed 4 bases and J 2 bases; nucleotides not matched to a gene: 5. The CDR3 totals 15 residues. CDR3 sequence reads: CASSDWDRGQETQYF. In nucleotides, the CDR3 is TGTGCCAGCAGCGATTGGGACAGGGGACAAGAGACCCAGTACTTC. The full variable domain, completed using reference TRBV5-4 and TRBJ2-5, is ETGVTQSPTHLIKTRGQQVTLRCSSQSGHNTVSWYQQALGQGPQFIFQYYREEENGRGNFPPRFSGLQFPNYSSELNVNALELDDSALYLCASSDWDRGQETQYFGPGTRLLVL.

The chain uses TRBV19 and TRBJ2-7, with TRBD1 matching 8 bases. CDR1 is LNHDA, CDR2 SQIVND, per germline (reference sequence). The CDR3 consists of 13 residues. J lost 4 bases, V lost 6 bases, and 5 bases had no gene match. The CDR3 DNA sequence: TGTGCCAGTAGACGGCAGGGGGCGTACGAGCAGTACTTC. Its translation is CASRRQGAYEQYF.

The chain combines TRBV2 with TRBJ1-5; TRBD1 agrees at 7 bases. Germline-derived CDR1 and CDR2 are SNHLY and FYNNEI. V lost 8 bases to trimming and J lost 3 bases; unmatched junction nucleotides: 10. This CDR3 spans 15 amino acids. The CDR3 protein is CASDSGQNSNQPQHF. The DNA for the CDR3 is TGTGCCAGCGACTCGGGACAGAACTCCAATCAGCCCCAGCATTTT.

This chain links TRBV28 with TRBJ2-4; D remains unclear. V was clipped by 3 bases and J by 8 bases, with 11 bases between them. CDR1 is MDHEN, CDR2 SYDVKM, per germline. The CDR3 is 13 residues long. CDR3 sequence reads: CASSLGQPHIQYF. DNA of the CDR3: TGTGCCAGCAGTTTGGGCCAGCCACACATTCAGTACTTC.

This sequence joins TRBV9 and TRBJ2-1; D possibly corresponds to TRBD1 (6 bases). The CDR3 runs 15 residues. V was clipped by 1 base and J by 4 bases, with 12 bases between them. The germline CDR1 and CDR2 sequences are SGDLS and YYNGEE. In nucleotides, the CDR3 is TGTGCCAGCAGCGTATCAGGGGCTGAATACAATGAGCAGTTCTTC. This codes for CASSVSGAEYNEQFF.

The J gene is TRBJ2-2, the V gene TRBV7-8, with D unclear. Germline assignment: CDR1 SGHVS and CDR2 FQNEAQ. There are 15 residues in the CDR3. The V gene lost 1 base and the J gene lost 4 bases, with 10 bases spanning the gap. The DNA of the CDR3 is TGTGCCAGCAGCTTAGGGGCCGGTTTCACCGGGGAGCTGTTTTTT. Translated, it gives CASSLGAGFTGELFF.

This clone was seen just once. The V and J genes are TRBV6-5 and TRBJ2-7, with 8 bases fitting TRBD1. CDR3 length equals 15 residues. In germline, CDR1 is MNHEY, CDR2 SVGAGI. Unmatched junction bases numbered 4, after V lost 0 bases and J lost 3 bases. The CDR3 sequence: CASSYSSGGFYEQYF. In DNA form, the CDR3 reads TGTGCCAGCAGTTACTCGTCAGGGGGCTTCTACGAGCAGTACTTC.

The CDR3 nucleotides read TGTGCCAGCAGTAGGGAACAGGGAGGGGAGACCCAGTACTTC. Protein sequence: CASSREQGGETQYF. The chain carries TRBV2 and TRBJ2-5, with D tentatively TRBD2 (7 bases). The CDR3 runs 14 residues. Deletions cut 5 bases from V and 5 bases from J, with 15 bases between. Germline V gives CDR1 SNHLY, CDR2 FYNNEI.

For the CDR3, the DNA is TGTGCCACGGAGGGGTCGGTGAACACTGAAGCTTTCTTT. Protein product: CATEGSVNTEAFF. The J gene is TRBJ1-1, the V gene TRBV18; tentative D call: TRBD1 (5 bases). Trimming took off 10 bases at V and 0 bases at J, with 12 bases between the two ends. Looked up from germline, CDR1 is KGHSH and CDR2 is LQKENI. This CDR3 has 13 amino acids.

V and J are TRBV5-1 and TRBJ1-2, with D possibly TRBD1 on 5 matching bases. V was shortened by 6 bases and J by 4 bases, with 13 bases between the two germline ends. Germline V lookup: CDR1 SGHRS, CDR2 YFSETQ. The CDR3 extends over 13 amino acids. CDR3 protein: CASTWTGGYGYTF. CDR3 DNA sequence: TGCGCCAGCACCTGGACGGGGGGCTATGGCTACACCTTC.

J is TRBJ2-1 and V is TRBV29-1, with 9 positions matching TRBD1. V lost 6 bases and J lost 0; bases outside the gene matches: 3. Per the germline V gene, CDR1 is SQVTM and CDR2 is ANQGSEA. This CDR3 region has 14 residues. CDR3 in amino acids: CSVATGGSYNEQFF. The DNA for the CDR3 is TGCAGCGTCGCGACAGGGGGCTCCTACAATGAGCAGTTCTTC.

The CDR3 loop reads CASTQDRAVTEAFF. CDR3 DNA: TGTGCCAGCACCCAAGACAGGGCCGTCACTGAAGCTTTCTTT. This chain joins TRBV11-2 and TRBJ1-1; 7 bases agree with TRBD1. The CDR3 sequence is 14 residues long. Germline-derived CDR1 and CDR2 are SGHAT and FQNNGV. V gave up 7 bases and J gave up 4 bases; unmatched junction bases: 9.

This chain connects TRBV13 to TRBJ2-3; 10 bases match TRBD1. The CDR3 contains 16 residues. CDR1 and CDR2 (germline): PRHDT, FYEKMQ (reference sequence). The trim removed 5 bases at V and 4 bases at J, leaving 9 bases unmatched. The CDR3 DNA reads as TGTGCCAGCAGCGCACGGACAGGGGGGCGCCCAGATACGCAGTATTTT. This translates into CASSARTGGRPDTQYF.

The chain is built from TRBV21-1 and TRBJ2-2; the listed D gene, TRBD1, was not tested against the DNA. TRBV21-1 is an annotated pseudogene. This CDR3 comprises 18 residues. In DNA form, the CDR3 reads TGTGCCAGCAGCAACCAGACAGGGGGTGTCGGGCATACCGGGGAGCTGTTTTTT. Translation: CASSNQTGGVGHTGELFF.

This chain links TRBV18 with TRBJ2-3; 8 bases map to TRBD1. Germline-derived CDR1 and CDR2 are KGHSH and LQKENI. After removal of 3 bases from V and 5 bases from J, the junction contained 4 bases not matched to a gene. The CDR3 covers 14 residues. The CDR3 loop is CASSPGQGKDTQYF. For the CDR3, the DNA is TGTGCCAGCTCACCCGGACAGGGAAAAGATACGCAGTATTTT.

This chain links TRBV5-3 with TRBJ1-2, with D maybe TRBD1 (5 bases). TRBV5-3 is assigned to the ORF class and has an uncertain function. V lost 0 bases and J 7 bases, leaving 13 bases between the germline ends. The CDR3 totals 14 residues. The CDR3 loop is CARSLVGGEGGYTF. The DNA of the CDR3 is TGTGCCAGAAGCTTGGTAGGAGGGGAGGGTGGCTACACCTTC.

The chain links TRBV2 to TRBJ1-4; D is undetermined. Germline V gene data show CDR1 as SNHLY and CDR2 as FYNNEI. V was pared by 10 bases and J by 5 bases, with 8 bases between. The CDR3 is made up of 11 amino acids. CDR3 amino acids: CAMLQNEKLFF. The CDR3 nucleotides read TGTGCCATGCTACAGAATGAAAAACTGTTTTTT.

V is TRBV6-5 and J is TRBJ1-5; TRBD1 agrees at 8 bases. Germline V CDR1 and CDR2: MNHEY, SVGAGI. V dropped 5 bases and J dropped 4; count of bases not matched to a gene: 4. This CDR3 region has 14 residues. The CDR3 DNA sequence: TGTGCCAGCAGTCCAAGGACAGGGAATCAGCCCCAGCATTTT. Amino acids: CASSPRTGNQPQHF.

J is TRBJ1-6 and V is TRBV19, with TRBD1 matching over 10 bases. The CDR3 length is 13 residues. Unmatched junction bases numbered 1, after V lost 6 bases and J lost 8 bases. Germline lookup yields CDR1 LNHDA and CDR2 SQIVND (reference sequence). The CDR3 nucleotides read TGTGCCAGTAGAGGACAGGGGGATTCACCCCTCCACTTT. Protein sequence: CASRGQGDSPLHF.

The chain has TRBV2 and TRBJ2-1, with TRBD1 matching over 11 bases. CDR1 is SNHLY, CDR2 FYNNEI, per germline. J lost 4 bases, V lost 8 bases, and 4 bases had no gene match. The CDR3 runs to 14 residues. CDR3 nucleotides: TGTGCCAGCGTGGACAGGGGGCAATACAATGAGCAGTTCTTC. It is translated as CASVDRGQYNEQFF.

The V gene is TRBV5-1, the J gene TRBJ1-3, with D possibly TRBD1 on 5 matching bases. Germline V gives CDR1 SGHRS, CDR2 YFSETQ. The CDR3 extends over 16 amino acids. V shed 4 bases and J shed 0 bases, with 14 bases lying between them. The chain's CDR3 is CASSPDISNSGNTIYF. As DNA, the CDR3 is TGCGCCAGCAGCCCGGACATTTCCAACTCTGGAAACACCATATATTTT. Complete variable domain (other parts from reference TRBV5-1 and TRBJ1-3): KAGVTQTPRYLIKTRGQQVTLSCSPISGHRSVSWYQQTPGQGLQFLFEYFSETQRNKGNFPGRFSGRQFSNSRSEMNVSTLELGDSALYLCASSPDISNSGNTIYFGEGSWLTVV.

V gene TRBV4-1 combines with J gene TRBJ2-7; TRBD1 is a possible D gene (5 bases). Germline CDR1 is MGHRA and CDR2 is YSYEKL. This CDR3 is 13 amino acids long. Between the trimmed V and J ends, which lost 1 base and 2 bases, there was a span of 6 bases. CDR3 DNA sequence: TGCGCCAGCAGCCAAGCACAGGCCTACGAGCAGTACTTC. Its translation is CASSQAQAYEQYF.

This clone was found once. The chain couples TRBV4-1 to TRBJ1-4; 12 bases are a match to TRBD1. V trimming: 1 base; J trimming: 6 bases; junction bases outside the gene matches: 9. CDR1 and CDR2 (germline): MGHRA, YSYEKL. The CDR3 spans 18 residues. The CDR3 DNA sequence: TGCGCCAGCAGCCAAGCCGGGACAGGGGGCACACGGCATGAAAAACTGTTTTTT. Residues: CASSQAGTGGTRHEKLFF.

The chain has TRBV27 and TRBJ2-3; D is perhaps TRBD1 (5 bases). V was cut by 4 bases and J by 1 base, with 9 bases left in between. Looked up from germline, CDR1 is MNHEY and CDR2 is SMNVEV (reference sequence). The CDR3 contains 14 residues. The CDR3 DNA reads as TGTGCCAGCAGTTCCGAACAGGGCACAGATACGCAGTATTTT. This translates into CASSSEQGTDTQYF.

The rearrangement joins TRBV7-2 to TRBJ1-4; D is uncertain. Trimming cost V 1 base and J 5 bases, with 11 bases left between them. The CDR3 spans 15 residues. Per germline, CDR1 SGHTA and CDR2 FQGNSA. In DNA, the CDR3 is TGTGCCAGCAGCTTAGTGCCAGGAAAGAATGAAAAACTGTTTTTT. It translates to CASSLVPGKNEKLFF.

This chain uses TRBV7-2 with TRBJ2-2; maybe TRBD2 (5 bases). V lost 2 bases and J lost 1, with 8 bases in between. The CDR3 is 15 amino acids. Per the germline V gene, CDR1 is SGHTA and CDR2 is FQGNSA. CDR3 in DNA: TGTGCCAGCAGCTTAAGTCGGGGGAACACCGGGGAGCTGTTTTTT. It specifies CASSLSRGNTGELFF.

This clone has a single count. The chain joins TRBV15 to TRBJ2-1; 10 bases agree with TRBD1. CDR1 LNHNV and CDR2 YYDKDF come from the germline V gene (reference sequence). The J segment lost 9 bases and the V segment lost 3 bases, leaving 8 bases of the junction unmatched. This CDR3 has 15 residues. The CDR3 loop is CATSSGTGVWGEQFF. The CDR3 DNA is TGTGCCACCAGCAGCGGGACAGGGGTGTGGGGTGAGCAGTTCTTC.

This chain connects TRBV19 to TRBJ2-6, with D possibly being TRBD1 (6 bases). The ends were cut back, 4 bases at V and 0 bases at J, with 13 bases in the middle. Germline-derived CDR1 and CDR2 are LNHDA and SQIVND (reference sequence). The CDR3 runs to 17 residues. The CDR3 sequence is CASSKSRGYSGANVLTF. The CDR3 coding sequence is TGTGCCAGTAGTAAGTCCAGGGGATACTCTGGGGCCAACGTCCTGACTTTC.

The genes are TRBV9 and TRBJ2-5; 7 nucleotides agree with TRBD1. V was pared by 1 base and J by 5 bases, with 5 bases of the junction left unmatched. Germline CDR1 and CDR2: SGDLS and YYNGEE. The CDR3 loop spans 14 amino acids. CDR3 in DNA: TGTGCCAGCAGCGTAACAGGGGCTCTGGAGACCCAGTACTTC. Translated, it gives CASSVTGALETQYF.